The source of this T cell receptor beta chain is a study of regulatory T cells in long-lasting Graves disease. Through Arm-PCR of CDR3 regions and iRepertoire HTBI primers, TCR beta libraries were built. From the multiplex PCR reads, TCRdb called clonotypes with MiXCR, one entry per CDR3 protein. The sample carries a few hundred thousand distinct CDR3 sequences, roughly 23% recorded once. There are a few counts of this clonotype. Time point noted: persistent/refractory GD, antithyroid drugs over 5 years with positive TRAb. PBMCs were the source of the RNA used for TCR sequencing. The material sequenced was peripheral blood mononuclear cells (PBMCs), taken when the disease was refractory, from a patient treated with antithyroid drugs. The sequence came from a female donor with Graves disease.

This CDR3 is CASSLAPGAEAFF. DNA of the CDR3: TGTGCCAGCAGCTTAGCGCCGGGCGCTGAAGCTTTCTTT. The V call is TRBV7-6, the J call TRBJ1-1, with D unclear. Germline V CDR1 and CDR2: SGHVS, FNYEAQ. V dropped 0 bases and J dropped 6 bases, with 8 bases sitting between them. This CDR3 has 13 residues.